This T cell receptor beta chain appears in the sequencing data of a study of CXCR3-negative and CXCR3-positive naive CD8 T cells. Study in general: For each library, about 1.5 +/- 0.3 million TRB reads were obtained, 110 million to 150 million in total. Study-level points and caveats: After cryopreservation, expression of CXCR3 was partially reduced, and most assays were run with fresh PBMCs. Compared with CXCR3-negative naive cells, CXCR3-positive naive cells showed more hydrophobic TRB CDR3s. Within a donor, both naive subsets shared TRBV-TRBJ usage, unlike memory cells.

The authors prepared UMI-labeled TRB cDNA libraries by 5' RACE. TCRdb re-called the 5' RACE reads and gives one entry per CDR3 protein, without DNA. This table holds thousands of distinct CDR3 sequences. CDR1 is SNHLY and CDR2 is FYNNEI in the germline V gene. The CDR3 is 17 residues long. By phenotype, naive CD8+ T cells were CD45RO-CCR7+CD27+CD95-. Its frequency marks this clonotype as medium-sized (0.01 to 0.1%). No antigen is known for it. The chain combines TRBV2 with TRBJ1-2; without DNA, the TCRdb call of TRBD1 cannot be checked. The sample consisted of naive CXCR3+ CD8+ T cells from blood. Subset noted: CD45RO-CCR7+CD27+CD95- naive CD8+ T cells expressing CXCR3 (TNR3+). This sequence was found in a human donor in good health. Some clones in this sample may be carry-over from other donors' samples. This CDR3 is CASSELAGTLANYGYTF.